The source of this T cell receptor (beta chain) is a study of shared clonotypes between healthy human individuals. Whole-study findings and limits: For sorted subsets, rarefaction showed incomplete sequencing despite large depth. Larger estimated richness was generally seen in naive subsets than in memory subsets.

Worth noting for this clone: Its antigen is unknown. One end of the junction varies from germline; a read error may be responsible.

There are 13 residues in the CDR3. Germline CDR1 and CDR2: KGHSH and LQKENI. Genomic DNA of each subset was evenly split across several immunoSEQ plates. Sequencing used immunoSEQ multiplex PCR; TCRdb keeps in-frame clones, though not all of them. The table has roughly 1,500,000 clones, around 98.5% seen once. This sequence was found in a man aged 30 to 39 in good health. The material sequenced was naive CD4+ T cells sorted from blood. The subset is: CD45RA+ positively selected. The V gene is TRBV18, the J gene TRBJ1-2; D uncertain. The CDR3 DNA is TGTGCCAGCTCACCATCGGGGAACTCTGGCTACACCTTC. Its translation is CASSPSGNSGYTF.